One and the same sample provided the 14 T cell receptor beta chains below, sequenced in a study of shared clonotypes between healthy human individuals (dated by TCRdb to about 2020). The library was made by the immunoSEQ multiplex PCR assay. TCRdb holds this immuneACCESS table with in-frame rearrangements only. Some clones are missing; in checked studies, unresolved V genes explain under half, and the rest has no known cause. The table for this sample lists about half a million clones; roughly 85% of them were counted only once. The ten largest make up less than 15% of the sample. The sample taken for sequencing was PBMCs. The receptors were gathered from a woman in her thirties or forties in good health. Some clones in this sample may be carry-over from other donors' samples.

With regard to this clone: The junction departs from the called germline gene at one end, perhaps through a read error. This CDR3 is also generated by other DNA sequences in the sample. V gene TRBV4-1 combines with J gene TRBJ1-2; D possibly corresponds to TRBD1 (5 bases). The CDR3 totals 17 residues. Germline V CDR1 and CDR2: MGHRA, YSYEKL. CDR3 protein: CASSQSSGAGDLYGYTF. The CDR3 nucleotides read TGCGCCAGTAGCCAATCCTCCGGGGCAGGAGACCTCTATGGCTACACCTTC.

The chain has TRBV27 and TRBJ2-3, with TRBD1 matching over 7 bases. V lost 4 bases, J lost 4 bases, and 5 bases stayed unmatched. Germline values: CDR1 MNHEY, CDR2 SMNVEV (reference sequence). The CDR3 has 14 residues. In DNA, the CDR3 is TGTGCCAGCAGTTCCGGGACAGATTCAGATACGCAGTATTTT. This codes for CASSSGTDSDTQYF.

V and J are TRBV18 and TRBJ2-2, with 9 bases matching TRBD2. This CDR3 spans 15 amino acids. V dropped 6 bases and J dropped 4; count of bases not matched to a gene: 6. Germline V gene data show CDR1 as KGHSH and CDR2 as LQKENI. CDR3 residues: CASSPGLATTGELFF. The CDR3 bases are TGTGCCAGCTCTCCGGGACTAGCAACCACCGGGGAGCTGTTTTTT. The full variable domain, with the rest looked up from reference TRBV18 and TRBJ2-2, is NAGVMQNPRHLVRRRGQEARLRCSPMKGHSHVYWYRQLPEEGLKFMVYLQKENIIDESGMPKERFSAEFPKEGPSILRIQQVVRGDSAAYFCASSPGLATTGELFFGEGSRLTVL.

This clone has ten or more counts. V is TRBV4-2 and J is TRBJ1-3; 7 bases agree with TRBD1. V trimming: 0 bases; J trimming: 3 bases; junction bases outside the gene matches: 2. The germline gives CDR1 LGHNA, CDR2 YNFKEQ. The CDR3 runs 15 residues. The CDR3 sequence is CASSQDGQDGNTIYF. CDR3 DNA sequence: TGTGCCAGCAGCCAAGATGGACAGGATGGAAACACCATATATTTT.

This rearrangement joins TRBV21-1 to TRBJ2-1. TRBV21-1 is annotated as a pseudogene. CDR3 size: 12 residues. The CDR3 region is CASCWVYHEQFF. The CDR3 DNA reads as TGTGCCAGTTGTTGGGTCTACCATGAGCAGTTCTTC.

This rearrangement joins TRBV11-2 to TRBJ1-4; 10 bases map to TRBD1. Germline V CDR1 and CDR2: SGHAT, FQNNGV. The V gene end was trimmed by 4 bases and the J gene end by 7 bases; junction bases not matched to a gene: 6. The CDR3 is 15 amino acids. CDR3 loop: CASSSTGQGFEKLFF. The CDR3 nucleotides read TGTGCCAGCAGCTCTACGGGACAGGGGTTTGAAAAACTGTTTTTT.

This rearrangement joins TRBV2 to TRBJ2-2; 8 nucleotides agree with TRBD1. Germline V gives CDR1 SNHLY, CDR2 FYNNEI. The junction had 11 bases not matched to a gene; V was cut back by 6 bases and J by 5 bases. The CDR3 extends over 16 amino acids. This CDR3 is CASSLNRDRITGELFF. The DNA for the CDR3 is TGTGCCAGCAGCCTAAACCGGGACAGGATTACCGGGGAGCTGTTTTTT.

In regard to this clone: This likely reflects a read error, since a far larger clone is one base away. The chain recombines TRBV4-3 with TRBJ1-1, with D possibly TRBD1 on 6 matching bases. Germline V CDR1 and CDR2: LGHNA, YSLEER. The CDR3 length is 14 residues. For the CDR3, the DNA is TGCGCCAGCAGCCAAGATTTCGGGGGCACTGAAGCTCTCTTT. It translates to CASSQDFGGTEALF.

This chain uses TRBV9 with TRBJ1-4; possible D gene TRBD1, 6 bases. The CDR3 length is 17 residues. Trimming took 3 bases from V and 3 from J, leaving 18 bases between them. CDR1 and CDR2 from the germline V gene are SGDLS and YYNGEE. The CDR3 sequence: CASSARGAGVANEKLFF. Written as DNA, the CDR3 is TGTGCCAGCAGCGCCCGTGGGGCAGGGGTGGCTAATGAAAAACTGTTTTTT.

The chain links TRBV7-9 to TRBJ2-1; TRBD2 aligns across 11 bases. CDR1 is SEHNR, CDR2 FQNEAQ, per germline (reference sequence). Germline trimming cut 5 bases from V and 2 bases from J; bases unmatched to any gene: 8. There are 17 residues in the CDR3. The CDR3 bases are TGTGCCAGCAGCCCCAGGACTAGCGGGCGGGCCTACAATGAGCAGTTCTTC. Its translation is CASSPRTSGRAYNEQFF.

V usage is TRBV5-1 and J usage is TRBJ2-2, with 8 bases matching TRBD1. The germline V gene has CDR1 SGHRS and CDR2 YFSETQ. V lost 4 bases to trimming and J lost 2 bases; unmatched junction nucleotides: 10. The length of the CDR3 is 17 residues. In nucleotides, the CDR3 is TGCGCCAGCAGCCCGGTGGGGCAGGGGGCTAACACCGGGGAGCTGTTTTTT. This gives the protein CASSPVGQGANTGELFF.

This chain joins TRBV11-2 and TRBJ2-7, with 11 bases that match TRBD2. V was clipped by 3 bases and J by 4 bases; unmatched bases: 5. The CDR3 contains 15 residues. CDR1 and CDR2 from the germline V gene are SGHAT and FQNNGV. The CDR3 sequence is CASSLTGTSGYEQYF. The CDR3 DNA is TGTGCCAGCAGCTTGACCGGGACTAGCGGTTACGAGCAGTACTTC.

The chain combines TRBV23-1 with TRBJ2-3; 9 bases match TRBD2. TRBV23-1 is identified as an open reading frame with a role that is uncertain. The CDR3 contains 18 residues. The V segment lost 10 bases and the J segment 2 bases; nucleotides outside the gene matches: 19. The CDR3 reads CATPGLAGTRPITDTQYF. The CDR3 DNA follows: TGCGCCACCCCAGGGCTAGCGGGAACCCGACCAATCACAGATACGCAGTATTTT.

In its sample, this clone was seen a few times. The V call is TRBV7-2, the J call TRBJ2-5; 7 bases agree with TRBD1. Germline V gene data show CDR1 as SGHTA and CDR2 as FQGNSA. CDR3 size: 14 residues. V shed 3 bases and J 3 bases; nucleotides not matched to a gene: 4. DNA for the CDR3: TGTGCCAGCAGCTTCCAGGGACAGAAAGAGACCCAGTACTTC. Translation: CASSFQGQKETQYF.